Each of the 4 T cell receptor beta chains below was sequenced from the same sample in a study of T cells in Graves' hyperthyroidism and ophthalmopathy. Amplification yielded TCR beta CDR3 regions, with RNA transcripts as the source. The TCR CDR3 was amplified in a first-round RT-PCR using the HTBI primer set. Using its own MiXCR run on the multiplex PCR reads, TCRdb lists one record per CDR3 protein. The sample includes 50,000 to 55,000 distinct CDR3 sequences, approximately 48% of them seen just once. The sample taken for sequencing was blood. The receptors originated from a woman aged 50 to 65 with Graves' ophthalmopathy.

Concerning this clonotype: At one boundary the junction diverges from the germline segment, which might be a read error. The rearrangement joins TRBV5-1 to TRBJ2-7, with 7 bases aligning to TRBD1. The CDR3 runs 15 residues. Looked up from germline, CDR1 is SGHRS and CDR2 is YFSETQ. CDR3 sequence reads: CASSRDRERTYEQYF. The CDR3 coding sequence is TGCGCCAGCAGCCGAGACAGGGAAAGAACCTACGAACAGTACTTC.

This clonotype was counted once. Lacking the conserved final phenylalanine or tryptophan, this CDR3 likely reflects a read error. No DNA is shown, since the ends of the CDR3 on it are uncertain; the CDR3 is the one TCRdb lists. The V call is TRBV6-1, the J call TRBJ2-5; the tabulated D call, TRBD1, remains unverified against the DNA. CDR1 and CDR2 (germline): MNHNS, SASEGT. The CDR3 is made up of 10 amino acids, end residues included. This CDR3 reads CAGKPGQAVP.

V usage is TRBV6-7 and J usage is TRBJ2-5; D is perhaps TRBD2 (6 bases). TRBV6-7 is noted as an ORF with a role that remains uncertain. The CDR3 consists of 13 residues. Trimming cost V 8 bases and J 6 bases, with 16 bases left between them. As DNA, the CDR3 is TGTGCCAGCCCGTCCCCTGGGGGGAAGACCCAGTACTTC. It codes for CASPSPGGKTQYF.

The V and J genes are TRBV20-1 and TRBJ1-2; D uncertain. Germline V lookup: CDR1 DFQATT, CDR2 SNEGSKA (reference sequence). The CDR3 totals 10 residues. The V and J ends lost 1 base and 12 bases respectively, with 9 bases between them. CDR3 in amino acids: CSARVAGDTF. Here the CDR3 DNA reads TGCAGTGCTAGAGTAGCGGGAGACACCTTC.